These T cell receptor beta chains were read from a single sample in a study of T cells in Graves' hyperthyroidism and ophthalmopathy. MiXCR, run by TCRdb on the multiplex PCR reads, gives a single entry per CDR3 protein. The sample holds over 350,000 distinct CDR3 sequences, 11% to 15% seen once. Sequenced sample: blood. The source is a man aged 50 or older with Graves' ophthalmopathy. Both conserved end residues are trimmed from each CDR3.

J gene: TRBJ2-3; V gene: TRBV9; CDR3 protein: AGSVGIPKTNTQY
J gene: TRBJ2-1; V gene: TRBV2; CDR3 protein: ASTQKLENNEQF
J gene: TRBJ2-7; V gene: TRBV19; CDR3 protein: TSSIVGLAGSYEQY
J gene: TRBJ2-5; V gene: TRBV20-1; CDR3 protein: SAPARLLLQETQY
J gene: TRBJ2-3; V gene: TRBV20-1; CDR3 protein: SARDWAGRADTQY
J gene: TRBJ2-3; V gene: TRBV5-1; CDR3 protein: ASSERGGSSTDTQY
J gene: TRBJ2-1; V gene: TRBV2; CDR3 protein: ASSEAPGLDNEQF
J gene: TRBJ2-3; V gene: TRBV2; CDR3 protein: ASSEVVAQMVQY
J gene: TRBJ2-1; V gene: TRBV5-1; CDR3 protein: ASSLGLAGASSYNEQF
J gene: TRBJ2-6; V gene: TRBV30; CDR3 protein: AWRRDRVMSGANVLT
J gene: TRBJ2-2; V gene: TRBV5-1; CDR3 protein: ASSLTGVNTGELF
J gene: TRBJ2-7; V gene: TRBV4-2; CDR3 protein: ASSLSPGGEQY
J gene: TRBJ2-7; V gene: TRBV3-1; CDR3 protein: ASSQDSKGSYYEQY
J gene: TRBJ1-2; V gene: TRBV2; CDR3 protein: ASSLLNYGYT
J gene: TRBJ2-5; V gene: TRBV3-1; CDR3 protein: ASSPPGVSHQY
J gene: TRBJ2-1; V gene: TRBV18; CDR3 protein: ASSPPSSGNEQF
J gene: TRBJ2-2; V gene: TRBV30; CDR3 protein: AWGGLAGMNTGELF
J gene: TRBJ2-1; V gene: TRBV18; CDR3 protein: ASSPRLAGDEQF
J gene: TRBJ1-4; V gene: TRBV14; CDR3 protein: ASMRSLGEKLF
J gene: TRBJ2-7; V gene: TRBV2; CDR3 protein: ASRREGSYEQY
J gene: TRBJ1-2; V gene: TRBV12-3/TRBV12-4; CDR3 protein: ASDVRGRANYGYT
J gene: TRBJ2-3; V gene: TRBV27; CDR3 protein: ASSPRTGGTDTQY
J gene: TRBJ1-2; V gene: TRBV2; CDR3 protein: ASSEDYGYT
J gene: TRBJ2-2; V gene: TRBV30; CDR3 protein: AWSQTGGGIGGELF
J gene: TRBJ2-5; V gene: TRBV11-2; CDR3 protein: ASSRLAGGPGETQY
J gene: TRBJ1-1; V gene: TRBV19; CDR3 protein: ASSIGTEAF